Below are 29 T cell receptor beta chains sequenced from a single sample in a study of neurological immune-mediated disorders. TCRdb itself ran the 5' RACE reads through MiXCR, one entry per CDR3 protein. The sample contains more than 15,000 distinct CDR3 sequences, around 15% of which appear only once. The sample comprised CD4+ T cells from blood. These receptors were taken from a woman aged 60-75 years with HTLV-1-associated myelopathy (HAM/TSP).

The J gene is TRBJ2-3, the V gene TRBV20-1; TRBD2 agrees at 9 bases. V lost 2 bases and J lost 5; bases outside the gene matches: 5. Germline CDR1 reads DFQATT; CDR2 reads SNEGSKA (reference sequence). The CDR3 has 14 residues. CDR3 loop: CSARKRGAGDTQYF. CDR3 bases: TGCAGTGCTAGAAAGCGGGGGGCCGGAGATACGCAGTATTTT.

This clonotype was counted at least ten times. V gene TRBV6-5 combines with J gene TRBJ1-1; weak D call: TRBD1 (5 bases). The CDR3 sequence is 16 residues long. Trimming removed 0 bases from V and 5 bases from J, with 16 bases in between. Germline CDR1 reads MNHEY; CDR2 reads SVGAGI. The CDR3: CASSYSTGASKTEAFF. For the CDR3, the DNA is TGTGCCAGCAGTTACTCGACCGGGGCTAGTAAGACTGAAGCTTTCTTT.

This clonotype was recorded at least ten times. V gene TRBV6-6 combines with J gene TRBJ1-1; D is uncertain. The CDR3 loop spans 11 amino acids. Per the germline V gene, CDR1 is MNHNY and CDR2 is SVGAGI (reference sequence). V was trimmed by 7 bases and J by 4 bases, leaving 7 bases between them. CDR3 protein: CASTETTEAFF. The CDR3 DNA follows: TGTGCCAGCACTGAAACCACTGAAGCTTTCTTT.

This clonotype was seen at least ten times. This chain links TRBV6-5 with TRBJ1-5, with D maybe TRBD1 (5 bases). In germline, CDR1 is MNHEY, CDR2 SVGAGI. The CDR3 runs 14 residues. Trimming left V 0 bases short and J 5 bases short, with 8 bases between. The CDR3 reads CASSYSRGDQPQHF. As DNA, the CDR3 is TGTGCCAGCAGTTACTCGCGGGGGGATCAGCCCCAGCATTTT.

This sequence joins TRBV5-6 and TRBJ2-7, with 7 bases aligning to TRBD1. Germline V gene data show CDR1 as SGHDT and CDR2 as YYEEEE. The CDR3 is 14 residues long. V was pared by 5 bases and J by 2 bases, with 7 bases of the junction left unmatched. CDR3 in amino acids: CASRKTGSAYEQYF. DNA of the CDR3: TGTGCCAGCAGGAAGACAGGGTCTGCCTACGAGCAGTACTTC.

This clonotype appeared many times. The chain employs TRBV6-5 and TRBJ2-1; D unclear. This CDR3 is built from 13 residues. V was cut by 2 bases and J by 8 bases, with 10 bases left in between. The germline V gene encodes CDR1 MNHEY and CDR2 SVGAGI. The CDR3 nucleotides read TGTGCCAGCAGTTACAGGGTTTGGGATGAGCAGTTCTTC. Its protein is CASSYRVWDEQFF.

This clonotype is medium-sized in the sample. This chain joins TRBV9 and TRBJ1-5; D gene unclear. Looked up from germline, CDR1 is SGDLS and CDR2 is YYNGEE. The V end lost 3 bases, the J end lost 1 base, and 11 bases lay between the germline ends. The CDR3 spans 15 residues. In DNA, the CDR3 is TGTGCCAGCAGCGCAGGACCGTCGAGCAATCAGCCCCAGCATTTT. Protein product: CASSAGPSSNQPQHF.

This clonotype was counted only a few times. The junction does not match germline at one end; this may be a read error. The rearrangement uses TRBV11-3 and TRBJ1-6; D is unclear. The CDR3 covers 14 residues. Looked up from germline, CDR1 is SGHNT and CDR2 is YENEEA. CDR3 in DNA: TGTGCCAGCAGCTTAGAAGGGTTGAACTCACCCCTCTACTTT. It yields the protein CASSLEGLNSPLYF.

Many counts were recorded for this clonotype. The chain couples TRBV15 to TRBJ1-6; D is uncertain. From germline, CDR1 is LNHNV and CDR2 YYDKDF (reference sequence). V was clipped by 0 bases and J by 3 bases, with 6 bases between them. This CDR3 has 15 amino acids. The CDR3 protein is CATSRDRRYNSPLHF. The CDR3 bases are TGTGCCACCAGCAGAGACAGACGCTATAATTCACCCCTCCACTTT.

This clonotype has ten or more counts. This chain uses TRBV11-3 with TRBJ1-6; a weak D match, TRBD1 (5 bases). V gave up 0 bases and J gave up 5 bases, with 5 bases separating them. CDR1 and CDR2 from the germline V gene are SGHNT and YENEEA. The CDR3 contains 14 residues. The CDR3 DNA is TGTGCCAGCAGCTTAGAACAGGATAATTCACCCCTCCACTTT. Protein: CASSLEQDNSPLHF.

V and J are TRBV20-1 and TRBJ2-3, with 7 bases lining up with TRBD2. This CDR3 contains 19 residues. Germline V gene data show CDR1 as DFQATT and CDR2 as SNEGSKA (reference sequence). V lost 1 base, J lost 6 bases, and 22 bases stayed unmatched. The CDR3 sequence is CSARVFGSSGDSSRDTQYF. As DNA, the CDR3 is TGCAGTGCTAGAGTCTTCGGCTCCAGCGGGGACTCATCAAGGGATACGCAGTATTTT.

This clonotype is labeled medium-sized. The chain carries TRBV5-1 and TRBJ2-7; 13 nucleotides align to TRBD2. The CDR3 totals 17 residues. V lost 0 bases and J lost 5; bases outside the gene matches: 8. Germline lookup yields CDR1 SGHRS and CDR2 YFSETQ. The CDR3 DNA reads TGCGCCAGCAGCTTGGTACTAGCGGGAGGGCCTGAGAACGAGCAGTACTTC. Its translation: CASSLVLAGGPENEQYF.

In its sample, this clonotype was seen many times. The V gene is TRBV9, the J gene TRBJ2-7, with 9 positions matching TRBD2. Germline CDR1 and CDR2: SGDLS and YYNGEE. CDR3 size: 16 residues. The V and J ends lost 3 bases and 0 bases, in that order; junction bases with no gene match: 7. CDR3 protein: CASSAGLASSSYEQYF. The CDR3 DNA reads as TGTGCCAGCAGCGCCGGACTAGCGAGTAGCTCCTACGAGCAGTACTTC.

This clonotype has at least ten counts. The J gene is TRBJ1-5, the V gene TRBV20-1; 9 bases align to TRBD1. The CDR3 is made up of 12 amino acids. Germline V gene sequence: CDR1 DFQATT, CDR2 SNEGSKA (reference sequence). Trimming removed 6 bases from V and 5 bases from J; junction bases left unmatched: 2. The CDR3 loop reads CSAWTGDQPQHF. Written as DNA, the CDR3 is TGCAGTGCCTGGACAGGGGATCAGCCCCAGCATTTT.

This clonotype has a count of ten or more. The chain uses TRBV7-2 and TRBJ1-1; no clear D. The CDR3 covers 11 residues. Between the trimmed V and J ends, which lost 1 base and 5 bases, there was a span of 2 bases. Germline-derived CDR1 and CDR2 are SGHTA and FQGNSA. The CDR3 DNA follows: TGTGCCAGCAGCTTAGAGACTGAAGCTTTCTTT. This gives the protein CASSLETEAFF.

V gene TRBV20-1 combines with J gene TRBJ1-1; the match to TRBD1 covers 8 bases. CDR1 and CDR2 from the germline V gene are DFQATT and SNEGSKA (reference sequence). V was pared by 2 bases and J by 0 bases, with 5 bases of the junction left unmatched. The CDR3 has 15 amino acids. CDR3 amino acids: CSARLDRDMNTEAFF. In DNA form, the CDR3 reads TGCAGTGCTAGATTGGACAGGGACATGAACACTGAAGCTTTCTTT.

This clonotype was seen repeatedly, ten times or more. This rearrangement joins TRBV5-1 to TRBJ2-7, with TRBD2 as a possible D gene (6 bases). This CDR3 comprises 13 residues. Deletions cut 4 bases from V and 3 bases from J, with 11 bases between. Per germline, CDR1 SGHRS and CDR2 YFSETQ. CDR3 DNA sequence: TGCGCCAGCAGCCGAGCGGGCGGCTACGAGCAGTACTTC. This codes for CASSRAGGYEQYF.

This clonotype was observed at least ten times. The chain joins TRBV7-2 to TRBJ2-3; D may be TRBD2 (7 bases). The CDR3 spans 16 residues. Trimming pared 4 bases from V and 0 bases from J, leaving 14 bases between. Germline assignment: CDR1 SGHTA and CDR2 FQGNSA. The CDR3 DNA sequence: TGTGCCAGCAGCTCGCAGGGGCGGGGGAGCACAGATACGCAGTATTTT. This gives the protein CASSSQGRGSTDTQYF.

In this sample, this clonotype turned up many times. V is TRBV7-9 and J is TRBJ2-3; D may correspond to TRBD1 or TRBD2 (5 bases each). Germline V CDR1 and CDR2: SEHNR, FQNEAQ (reference sequence). Trimming removed 3 bases from V and 3 bases from J, with 19 bases in between. The CDR3 totals 17 residues. CDR3 in amino acids: CASSFPSTGRPTDTQYF. The CDR3 DNA is TGTGCCAGCAGCTTCCCGAGTACGGGACGCCCGACAGATACGCAGTATTTT.

This clonotype was seen many times. The chain employs TRBV19 and TRBJ1-5; D is ambiguous. Trimming removed 8 bases at V and 5 bases at J, with 13 bases between. Germline CDR1 and CDR2: LNHDA and SQIVND (reference sequence). This CDR3 is built from 13 residues. The DNA of the CDR3 is TGTGCCAGTTCAACGACGGTTGATCAGCCCCAGCATTTT. Translation gives CASSTTVDQPQHF. The whole variable domain, remainder taken from reference TRBV19 and TRBJ1-5, is DGGITQSPKYLFRKEGQNVTLSCEQNLNHDAMYWYRQDPGQGLRLIYYSQIVNDFQKGDIAEGYSVSREKKESFPLTVTSAQKNPTAFYLCASSTTVDQPQHFGDGTRLSIL.

This clonotype showed up many times. This sequence joins TRBV7-9 and TRBJ2-3, with D possibly matching TRBD1 (6 bases). This CDR3 is built from 14 residues. Per germline, CDR1 SEHNR and CDR2 FQNEAQ (reference sequence). Trimming removed 4 bases from V and 4 bases from J, with 12 bases in between. This CDR3 reads CASSSNRAADTQYF. CDR3 DNA sequence: TGTGCCAGCAGCTCAAACAGGGCCGCAGATACGCAGTATTTT.

This clonotype was picked up many times. V is TRBV7-2 and J is TRBJ1-1, with D perhaps TRBD1 (5 bases). Germline V gene data show CDR1 as SGHTA and CDR2 as FQGNSA. Trimming stripped 1 base from V and 5 bases from J, with 11 bases between. The CDR3 contains 14 residues. As DNA, the CDR3 is TGTGCCAGCAGCTTAGTGGGGGGTACAACTGAAGCTTTCTTT. Protein sequence: CASSLVGGTTEAFF.

This clonotype was seen ten or more times. This chain links TRBV5-1 with TRBJ2-7; 13 nucleotides agree with TRBD2. This CDR3 is built from 17 residues. The trim removed 4 bases at V and 7 bases at J, leaving 14 bases unmatched. The germline V gene has CDR1 SGHRS and CDR2 YFSETQ. CDR3 nucleotides: TGCGCCAGCAGCCACGAACCGGGACTAGCGGGACTGGGAGAGCAGTACTTC. It translates to CASSHEPGLAGLGEQYF.

This clonotype was counted ten times or more. CDR3 bases: TGCAGTGCAAGTAGAAGGGGGGCAGGAAATTCACCCCTCCACTTT. Protein: CSASRRGAGNSPLHF. The chain recombines TRBV20-1 with TRBJ1-6, with D maybe TRBD1 (6 bases). Germline V gives CDR1 DFQATT, CDR2 SNEGSKA (reference sequence). The CDR3 runs to 15 residues. V was shortened by 6 bases and J by 7 bases, with 19 bases between the two germline ends.

This clonotype was picked up many times. The V gene is TRBV20-1, the J gene TRBJ2-3; 8 bases line up with TRBD2. This CDR3 comprises 18 residues. After removal of 1 base from V and 0 bases from J, the junction contained 12 bases not matched to a gene. Germline loops: CDR1 DFQATT, CDR2 SNEGSKA (reference sequence). Written as DNA, the CDR3 is TGCAGTGCTAGAGCCAGACCGGGACTAGAGACTAGCACAGATACGCAGTATTTT. Its protein product is CSARARPGLETSTDTQYF.

This clonotype was seen many times. The V and J genes are TRBV10-3 and TRBJ2-3; 9 bases map to TRBD1. Unmatched junction bases numbered 5, after V lost 6 bases and J lost 4 bases. This CDR3 contains 14 residues. Germline V gives CDR1 ENHRY, CDR2 SYGVKD. The DNA for the CDR3 is TGTGCCATCAGCGGACAGGGGAAATCAGATACGCAGTATTTT. It encodes CAISGQGKSDTQYF.

This clonotype has at least ten counts. The chain carries TRBV3-1 and TRBJ2-3; 11 positions agree with TRBD2. The ends lost 5 bases at V and 6 bases at J; junction bases unmatched: 13. CDR3 length: 17 residues. CDR1 LGHDT and CDR2 YNNKEL come from the germline V gene (reference sequence). CDR3 DNA sequence: TGTGCCAGCAGCGGAAGGGCGGGACTAGCGGAAGCGGATACGCAGTATTTT. Translated, it gives CASSGRAGLAEADTQYF.

This clonotype is judged medium-sized. The CDR3 DNA follows: TGCGCCAGCAGCCGCGACGTTGCCAGCCGGGGAGATGAAAAACTGTTTTTT. Translated, it gives CASSRDVASRGDEKLFF. This chain joins TRBV5-1 and TRBJ1-4; D call uncertain. CDR1 is SGHRS and CDR2 is YFSETQ in the germline V gene. The CDR3 is 17 amino acids. Trimming stripped 4 bases from V and 6 bases from J, with 22 bases between.

There are many counts of this clonotype. The chain employs TRBV20-1 and TRBJ2-1; 7 nucleotides match TRBD2. Germline V lookup: CDR1 DFQATT, CDR2 SNEGSKA (reference sequence). CDR3 size: 16 residues. The V and J ends lost 2 bases and 3 bases, in that order; junction bases with no gene match: 10. CDR3 nucleotides: TGCAGTGCTAGATTTCACGCGGGAGTCTTCTACAATGAGCAGTTCTTC. Translation: CSARFHAGVFYNEQFF.